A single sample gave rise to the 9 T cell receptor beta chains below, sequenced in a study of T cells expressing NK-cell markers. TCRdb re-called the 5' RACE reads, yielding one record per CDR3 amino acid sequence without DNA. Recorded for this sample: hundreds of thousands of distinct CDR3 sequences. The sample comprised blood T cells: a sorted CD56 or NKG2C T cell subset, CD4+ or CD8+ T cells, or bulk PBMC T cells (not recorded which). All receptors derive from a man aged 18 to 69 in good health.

The CDR3 region is CASSLTPGGGIGNTIYF. The chain carries TRBV7-9 and TRBJ1-3; without DNA, the TCRdb call of TRBD1 cannot be checked. The germline V gene has CDR1 SEHNR and CDR2 FQNEAQ (reference sequence). The CDR3 totals 17 residues.

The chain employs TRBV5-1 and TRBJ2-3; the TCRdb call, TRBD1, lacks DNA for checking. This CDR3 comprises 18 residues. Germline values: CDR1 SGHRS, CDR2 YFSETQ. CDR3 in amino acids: CASSLDPPGTGRLDTQYF.

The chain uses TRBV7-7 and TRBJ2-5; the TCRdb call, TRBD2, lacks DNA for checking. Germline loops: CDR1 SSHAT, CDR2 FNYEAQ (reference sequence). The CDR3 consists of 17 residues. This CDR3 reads CASSLNPLAGGQETQYF. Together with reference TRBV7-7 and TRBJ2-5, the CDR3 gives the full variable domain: GAGVSQSPRYKVTKRGQDVTLRCDPISSHATLYWYQQALGQGPEFLTYFNYEAQPDKSGLPSDRFSAERPEGSISTLTIQRTEQRDSAMYRCASSLNPLAGGQETQYFGPGTRLLVL.

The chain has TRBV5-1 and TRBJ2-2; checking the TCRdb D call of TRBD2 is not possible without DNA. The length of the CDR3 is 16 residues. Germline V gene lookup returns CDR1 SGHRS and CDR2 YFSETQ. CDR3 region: CASSPLRAGVTGELFF.

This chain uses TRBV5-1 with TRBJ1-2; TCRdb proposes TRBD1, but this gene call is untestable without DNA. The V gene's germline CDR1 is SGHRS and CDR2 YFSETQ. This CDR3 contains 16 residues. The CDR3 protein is CASSLGQVQQAMAYTF.

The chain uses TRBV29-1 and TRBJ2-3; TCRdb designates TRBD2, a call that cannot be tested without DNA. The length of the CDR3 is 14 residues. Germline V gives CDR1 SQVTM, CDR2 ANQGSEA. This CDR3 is CSVLRASSADTQYF.

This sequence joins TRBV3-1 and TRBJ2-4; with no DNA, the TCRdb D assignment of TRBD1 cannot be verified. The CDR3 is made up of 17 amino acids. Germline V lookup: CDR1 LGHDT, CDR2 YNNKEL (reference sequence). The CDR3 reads CASSLSTGRVSKNIQYF. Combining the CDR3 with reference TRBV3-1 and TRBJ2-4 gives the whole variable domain DTAVSQTPKYLVTQMGNDKSIKCEQNLGHDTMYWYKQDSKKFLKIMFSYNNKELIINETVPNRFSPKSPDKAHLNLHINSLELGDSAVYFCASSLSTGRVSKNIQYFGAGTRLSVL.

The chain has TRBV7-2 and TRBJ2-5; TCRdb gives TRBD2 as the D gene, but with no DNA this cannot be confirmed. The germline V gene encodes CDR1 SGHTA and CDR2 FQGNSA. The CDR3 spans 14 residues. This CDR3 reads CASSLYSLDETQYF.

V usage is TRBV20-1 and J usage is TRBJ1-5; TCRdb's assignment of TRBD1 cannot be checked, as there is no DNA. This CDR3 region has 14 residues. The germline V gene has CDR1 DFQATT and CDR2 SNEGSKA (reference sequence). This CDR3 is CSASFGQSNQPQHF.